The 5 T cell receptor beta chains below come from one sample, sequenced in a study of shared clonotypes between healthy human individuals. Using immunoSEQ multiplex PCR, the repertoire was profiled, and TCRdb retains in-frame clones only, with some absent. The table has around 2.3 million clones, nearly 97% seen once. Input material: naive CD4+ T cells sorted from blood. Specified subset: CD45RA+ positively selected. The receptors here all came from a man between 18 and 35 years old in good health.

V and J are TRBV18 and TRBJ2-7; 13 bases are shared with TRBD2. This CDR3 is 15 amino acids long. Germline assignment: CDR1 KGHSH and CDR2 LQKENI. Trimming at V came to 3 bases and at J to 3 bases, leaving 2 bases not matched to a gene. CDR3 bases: TGTGCCAGCTCACCCCGGACTAGCGGGGGCTACGAGCAGTACTTC. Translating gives CASSPRTSGGYEQYF.

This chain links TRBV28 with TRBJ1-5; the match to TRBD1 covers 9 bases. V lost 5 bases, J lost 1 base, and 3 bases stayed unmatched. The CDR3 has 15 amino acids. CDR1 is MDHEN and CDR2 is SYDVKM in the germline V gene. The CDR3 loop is CASSAGTGSNQPQHF. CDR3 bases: TGTGCCAGCAGTGCGGGGACAGGGAGCAATCAGCCCCAGCATTTT. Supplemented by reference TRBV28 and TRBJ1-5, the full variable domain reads DVKVTQSSRYLVKRTGEKVFLECVQDMDHENMFWYRQDPGLGLRLIYFSYDVKMKEKGDIPEGYSVSREKKERFSLILESASTNQTSMYLCASSAGTGSNQPQHFGDGTRLSIL.

The CDR3 region is CAITPGTREEQFF. Written as DNA, the CDR3 is TGTGCCATCACCCCCGGGACTAGGGAGGAGCAGTTCTTC. The chain joins TRBV10-3 to TRBJ2-1; 8 positions agree with TRBD2. J gave up 10 bases and V 7 bases, and 9 bases lay outside the gene matches. The CDR3 spans 13 residues. Germline values: CDR1 ENHRY, CDR2 SYGVKD.

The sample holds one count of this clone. CDR3 region: CSVRTGNEQYF. The CDR3 bases are TGCAGCGTTAGGACAGGGAACGAGCAGTACTTC. The genes are TRBV29-1 and TRBJ2-7; 8 nucleotides match TRBD1. The CDR3 runs to 11 residues. The germline CDR1 and CDR2 sequences are SQVTM and ANQGSEA. The J segment lost 5 bases and the V segment lost 5 bases, leaving 2 bases of the junction unmatched.

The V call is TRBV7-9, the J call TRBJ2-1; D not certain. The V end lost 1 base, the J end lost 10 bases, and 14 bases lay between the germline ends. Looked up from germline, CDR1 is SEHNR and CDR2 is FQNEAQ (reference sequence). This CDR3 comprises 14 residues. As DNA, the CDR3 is TGTGCCAGCAGCTTAGTTTCCGGTTTCGAAGAGCAGTTCTTC. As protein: CASSLVSGFEEQFF.